The next 32 T cell receptor beta chains were all read from a single sample in a study of T cells in Graves' hyperthyroidism and ophthalmopathy. Amplification yielded TCR beta CDR3 regions, with RNA transcripts as the source. HTBI primers were the set used in a first-round RT-PCR of the TCR CDR3. TCRdb re-derived calls from the multiplex PCR reads in MiXCR, one entry per CDR3 protein. The sample lists 550,000 to 850,000 distinct CDR3 sequences, roughly a sixth seen once, with over 15% in the top ten. The material sequenced was blood. The receptors originated from a woman aged 50 to 60 with Graves' hyperthyroidism that later progressed to Graves' ophthalmopathy.

V and J are TRBV15 and TRBJ1-5, with a tentative D call TRBD1 (6 bases). Trimming removed 0 bases at V and 4 bases at J, with 16 bases between. CDR1 is LNHNV and CDR2 is YYDKDF in the germline V gene (reference sequence). The CDR3 extends over 17 amino acids. The CDR3 sequence: CATSRDSGGPVNQPQHF. The DNA of the CDR3 is TGTGCCACCAGCAGAGATAGTGGGGGGCCAGTGAATCAGCCCCAGCATTTT. The full variable domain, in which reference TRBV15 and TRBJ1-5 provide the parts outside the CDR3, is DAMVIQNPRYQVTQFGKPVTLSCSQTLNHNVMYWYQQKSSQAPKLLFHYYDKDFNNEADTPDNFQSRRPNTSFCFLDIRSPGLGDTAMYLCATSRDSGGPVNQPQHFGDGTRLSIL.

This clonotype was seen at least ten times. This rearrangement joins TRBV7-3 to TRBJ2-3; 10 bases line up with TRBD2. V lost 5 bases, J lost 6 bases, and 8 bases stayed unmatched. Germline assignment: CDR1 SGHTA and CDR2 FQGTGA. The CDR3 extends over 15 amino acids. DNA of the CDR3: TGTGCCAGCAGCCCTTCTAGCGGGGGTAGCGATACGCAGTATTTT. It yields the protein CASSPSSGGSDTQYF.

The chain recombines TRBV30 with TRBJ2-2; D gene ambiguous. The CDR3 spans 13 residues. V dropped 0 bases and J dropped 3 bases, with 5 bases sitting between them. Germline-derived CDR1 and CDR2 are GTSNPN and SVGIG (reference sequence). The DNA of the CDR3 is TGTGCCTGGAGTGTTGGGGACACCGGGGAGCTGTTTTTT. It yields the protein CAWSVGDTGELFF.

This chain links TRBV24-1 with TRBJ2-1, with 10 nucleotides matching TRBD1. The CDR3 runs to 14 residues. J gave up 7 bases and V 7 bases, and 6 bases lay outside the gene matches. CDR1 and CDR2 from the germline V gene are KGHDR and SFDVKD. CDR3 loop: CATRGDRGMNEQFF. The CDR3 DNA is TGTGCCACCAGGGGGGACAGGGGTATGAATGAGCAGTTCTTC.

This clonotype was counted between two and nine times. The chain employs TRBV4-1 and TRBJ2-7; D possibly corresponds to TRBD2 (6 bases). Per germline, CDR1 MGHRA and CDR2 YSYEKL. This CDR3 is 16 amino acids long. Between the trimmed V and J ends, which lost 1 base and 5 bases, there was a span of 18 bases. This CDR3 reads CASSQAALGGIDEQYF. CDR3 sequence (DNA): TGCGCCAGCAGCCAAGCCGCACTTGGGGGGATCGACGAGCAGTACTTC.

This clonotype was counted only a few times. The chain combines TRBV19 with TRBJ1-2; D ambiguous. Trimming cost V 7 bases and J 3 bases, with 6 bases left between them. Germline V gene data show CDR1 as LNHDA and CDR2 as SQIVND (reference sequence). This CDR3 has 11 amino acids. The CDR3, as DNA: TGTGCCAGTAAGGGTGACTATGGCTACACCTTC. This codes for CASKGDYGYTF.

This clonotype was observed many times. The chain employs TRBV27 and TRBJ2-5; TRBD2 matches 7 bases. The V gene's germline CDR1 is MNHEY and CDR2 SMNVEV (reference sequence). V trimming: 6 bases; J trimming: 1 base; junction bases outside the gene matches: 5. The CDR3 extends over 14 amino acids. CDR3 bases: TGTGCCAGCAGAACAAGCGGGGTCCAAGAGACCCAGTACTTC. It is translated as CASRTSGVQETQYF.

A few counts support this clonotype. The chain has TRBV6-1 and TRBJ1-5; D uncertain. CDR3 length: 16 residues. V gave up 1 base and J gave up 1 base, with 11 bases separating them. CDR1 MNHNS and CDR2 SASEGT come from the germline V gene. CDR3 amino acids: CASSEGMGASNQPQHF. CDR3 nucleotides: TGTGCCAGCAGTGAAGGGATGGGCGCCAGCAATCAGCCCCAGCATTTT.

This clonotype was found a few times. V is TRBV27 and J is TRBJ2-3; D gene ambiguous. CDR1 is MNHEY, CDR2 SMNVEV, per germline (reference sequence). The V gene lost 4 bases and the J gene lost 7 bases, with 9 bases spanning the gap. The CDR3 is 12 residues long. Here the CDR3 reads CASSSDTYTQYF. CDR3 nucleotide sequence: TGTGCCAGCAGTTCTGACACTTATACGCAGTATTTT.

At least ten counts were recorded for this clonotype. V and J are TRBV3-1 and TRBJ2-1; 9 positions agree with TRBD2. Germline V lookup: CDR1 LGHDT, CDR2 YNNKEL (reference sequence). The CDR3 is 15 residues long. The V and J ends lost 0 bases and 6 bases, in that order; junction bases with no gene match: 3. CDR3 DNA sequence: TGTGCCAGCAGCCAAGAGGGACTAGCTGCCAATGAGCAGTTCTTC. Translation gives CASSQEGLAANEQFF.

There are many counts of this clonotype. This chain links TRBV7-9 with TRBJ2-1; the match to TRBD2 covers 13 bases. This CDR3 region has 16 residues. Germline V lookup: CDR1 SEHNR, CDR2 FQNEAQ (reference sequence). With V trimmed by 5 bases and J by 3 bases, 4 bases remained unmatched. The DNA of the CDR3 is TGTGCCAGCAGCCCTACTAGCGGGGGGGACTACAATGAGCAGTTCTTC. Residues: CASSPTSGGDYNEQFF.

This sequence joins TRBV15 and TRBJ1-1, with D maybe TRBD1 (6 bases). CDR1 LNHNV and CDR2 YYDKDF come from the germline V gene (reference sequence). There are 13 residues in the CDR3. V dropped 1 base and J dropped 4 bases, with 7 bases sitting between them. The CDR3 sequence: CATSRAQGTEAFF. CDR3 coding DNA: TGTGCCACCAGCAGAGCACAGGGCACTGAAGCTTTCTTT.

The gene calls are TRBV14 and TRBJ1-1; TRBD1 agrees at 7 bases. Per germline, CDR1 SGHDN and CDR2 FVKESK. The CDR3 has 15 amino acids. V was pared by 8 bases and J by 5 bases, with 14 bases of the junction left unmatched. DNA of the CDR3: TGTGCCAGCGTTCCCAAGACAGGGAAAGAAACTGAAGCTTTCTTT. Translating it yields CASVPKTGKETEAFF.

The sample holds many counts of this clonotype. This sequence joins TRBV18 and TRBJ1-6, with D possibly matching TRBD1 (5 bases). From germline, CDR1 is KGHSH and CDR2 LQKENI. The V gene lost 8 bases and the J gene lost 1 base, with 6 bases spanning the gap. This CDR3 region has 13 residues. This CDR3 reads CASGGSYNSPLHF. The CDR3, as DNA: TGTGCCAGCGGGGGATCCTATAATTCACCCCTCCACTTT.

This sequence joins TRBV12-5 and TRBJ1-1; no clear D. The length of the CDR3 is 14 residues. The V gene lost 6 bases and the J gene lost 1 base, with 12 bases spanning the gap. Germline V lookup: CDR1 LGHNT, CDR2 FRNRAP. The CDR3, as DNA: TGTGCTAGTGGGGCCGGGCAATGGAACACTGAAGCTTTCTTT. Translating it yields CASGAGQWNTEAFF.

This clonotype has just a few counts. The genes are TRBV2 and TRBJ1-4; the D is unclear. CDR3 length equals 15 residues. Between the trimmed V and J ends, which lost 6 bases and 7 bases, there was a span of 18 bases. CDR1 and CDR2 from the germline V gene are SNHLY and FYNNEI. CDR3 in amino acids: CASSSYGRSGEKLFF. The DNA for the CDR3 is TGTGCCAGCAGCTCCTACGGTCGGAGCGGTGAAAAACTGTTTTTT.

This chain links TRBV9 with TRBJ1-6, with TRBD1 matching 10 bases. With 4 bases clipped from V and 10 bases from J, the junction kept 5 bases outside the gene matches. Germline CDR1 and CDR2: SGDLS and YYNGEE. The CDR3 contains 14 residues. This chain's CDR3 is CASSKAGQGSPLHF. CDR3 coding DNA: TGTGCCAGCAGCAAAGCGGGACAGGGGTCACCCCTCCACTTT.

J is TRBJ1-1 and V is TRBV6-1; D not certain. The germline gives CDR1 MNHNS, CDR2 SASEGT. V lost 1 base to trimming and J lost 0 bases, with 9 bases between them. The CDR3 has 15 amino acids. The CDR3 spells CASSEGLLLNTEAFF. CDR3 bases: TGTGCCAGCAGTGAAGGCCTGCTTTTGAACACTGAAGCTTTCTTT.

This clonotype was detected many times. The V gene is TRBV12-3 or TRBV12-4, the J gene TRBJ2-7; TRBD2 matches at 8 bases. The length of the CDR3 is 14 residues. V was clipped by 4 bases and J by 2 bases; unmatched bases: 4. The CDR3 sequence: CASSYGGGPYEQYF. CDR3 in DNA: TGTGCCAGCAGTTACGGCGGGGGGCCCTACGAGCAGTACTTC.

The chain links TRBV6-4 to TRBJ1-1; D remains unclear. V was clipped by 7 bases and J by 2 bases, with 14 bases between them. Looked up from germline, CDR1 is MRHNA and CDR2 is SNTAGT. This CDR3 is 14 amino acids long. CDR3 bases: TGTGCCAGCATCAAAGTTGTCAGAAACACTGAAGCTTTCTTT. Translated: CASIKVVRNTEAFF.

This clonotype has at least ten counts. V usage is TRBV5-1 and J usage is TRBJ1-1, with D perhaps matching TRBD1 (6 bases). The CDR3 sequence is 17 residues long. In germline, CDR1 is SGHRS, CDR2 YFSETQ. V gave up 4 bases and J gave up 1 base, with 20 bases separating them. The CDR3 DNA is TGCGCCAGCAGCCGAGCCCCTTTAGGGGGTGAGAACACTGAAGCTTTCTTT. It encodes CASSRAPLGGENTEAFF.

A few counts support this clonotype. V and J are TRBV7-6 and TRBJ1-1, with a possible D match to TRBD1 (5 bases). CDR1 and CDR2 (germline): SGHVS, FNYEAQ. The CDR3 is 15 amino acids. V was cut by 2 bases and J by 1 base, with 11 bases left in between. The chain's CDR3 is CASSLTYRGNTEAFF. For the CDR3, the DNA is TGTGCCAGCAGCTTAACTTATAGGGGGAACACTGAAGCTTTCTTT.

The genes are TRBV5-6 and TRBJ2-1; tentatively, D is TRBD2 (7 bases). Germline V gene lookup returns CDR1 SGHDT and CDR2 YYEEEE. Trimming took 0 bases from V and 1 from J, leaving 11 bases between them. The CDR3 length is 16 residues. The CDR3 spells CASSLEGGGSYNEQFF. DNA of the CDR3: TGTGCCAGCAGCTTGGAGGGGGGGGGATCCTACAATGAGCAGTTCTTC.

V gene TRBV7-2 combines with J gene TRBJ2-5; D is unclear. Germline lookup yields CDR1 SGHTA and CDR2 FQGNSA. The CDR3 is made up of 12 amino acids. V was pared by 5 bases and J by 5 bases, with 9 bases between. CDR3 sequence: CASSPNSETQYF. In DNA form, the CDR3 reads TGTGCCAGCAGCCCTAACAGTGAGACCCAGTACTTC.

Only a few counts were recorded for this clonotype. The chain combines TRBV27 with TRBJ1-2; D gene uncertain. Germline V gene data show CDR1 as MNHEY and CDR2 as SMNVEV (reference sequence). The length of the CDR3 is 15 residues. V lost 4 bases to trimming and J lost 3 bases, with 15 bases between them. The CDR3 sequence is CASSSKRAWDYGYTF. The CDR3 nucleotides are TGTGCCAGCAGTTCGAAACGGGCCTGGGACTATGGCTACACCTTC.

The rearrangement links TRBV29-1 to TRBJ1-2; 8 bases are shared with TRBD1. Germline CDR1 is SQVTM and CDR2 is ANQGSEA. The trim removed 6 bases at V and 7 bases at J, leaving 7 bases unmatched. The CDR3 is made up of 12 amino acids. The CDR3 loop reads CSVGQGLGGYTF. For the CDR3, the DNA is TGCAGCGTAGGACAGGGCCTCGGTGGCTACACCTTC.

This chain connects TRBV11-2 to TRBJ2-2; 9 nucleotides match TRBD1. The CDR3 runs to 18 residues. Germline trimming cut 2 bases from V and 0 bases from J; bases unmatched to any gene: 7. The V gene's germline CDR1 is SGHAT and CDR2 FQNNGV. The CDR3 sequence: CASSLLWDRAPNTGELFF. The CDR3 region has the DNA TGTGCCAGCAGCTTATTGTGGGACAGGGCGCCGAACACCGGGGAGCTGTTTTTT.

The chain couples TRBV2 to TRBJ2-2; D tentatively reads TRBD1 or TRBD2 (5 bases each). Germline lookup yields CDR1 SNHLY and CDR2 FYNNEI. The CDR3 loop spans 13 amino acids. The V and J ends lost 9 bases and 4 bases respectively, with 12 bases between them. CDR3 region: CASSHGATGELFF. CDR3 DNA: TGTGCCAGTAGTCACGGGGCCACCGGGGAGCTGTTTTTT.

This chain links TRBV9 with TRBJ2-1, with 11 bases matching TRBD2. The J segment lost 4 bases and the V segment lost 3 bases, leaving 6 bases of the junction unmatched. The CDR3 has 16 residues. Looked up from germline, CDR1 is SGDLS and CDR2 is YYNGEE. The chain's CDR3 is CASSATGLAEYNEQFF. For the CDR3, the DNA is TGTGCCAGCAGCGCGACGGGACTAGCGGAATACAATGAGCAGTTCTTC.

This clonotype was detected many times. This chain connects TRBV6-1 to TRBJ1-1; D gene uncertain. This CDR3 has 16 residues. V lost 6 bases and J 0 bases, leaving 17 bases between the germline ends. Germline V gene sequence: CDR1 MNHNS, CDR2 SASEGT. The CDR3 region is CASSPSEGRLNTEAFF. In DNA form, the CDR3 reads TGTGCCAGCAGCCCCTCAGAGGGCAGGTTGAACACTGAAGCTTTCTTT.

This clonotype showed up many times. V is TRBV9 and J is TRBJ2-1; 11 bases map to TRBD1. CDR1 and CDR2 (germline): SGDLS, YYNGEE. Trimming removed 4 bases from V and 7 bases from J; junction bases left unmatched: 10. This CDR3 has 16 amino acids. The DNA for the CDR3 is TGTGCCAGCAGCTCACTCGGACAGGGGGCGCTGAATGAGCAGTTCTTC. Protein sequence: CASSSLGQGALNEQFF.

This clonotype came up many times. The rearrangement uses TRBV7-9 and TRBJ2-3, with D uncertain. V gave up 2 bases and J gave up 1 base, with 7 bases separating them. The CDR3 covers 14 residues. CDR1 is SEHNR and CDR2 is FQNEAQ in the germline V gene (reference sequence). The CDR3 DNA reads as TGTGCCAGCAGCTTATGGGTAGGCACAGATACGCAGTATTTT. Translated, it gives CASSLWVGTDTQYF.